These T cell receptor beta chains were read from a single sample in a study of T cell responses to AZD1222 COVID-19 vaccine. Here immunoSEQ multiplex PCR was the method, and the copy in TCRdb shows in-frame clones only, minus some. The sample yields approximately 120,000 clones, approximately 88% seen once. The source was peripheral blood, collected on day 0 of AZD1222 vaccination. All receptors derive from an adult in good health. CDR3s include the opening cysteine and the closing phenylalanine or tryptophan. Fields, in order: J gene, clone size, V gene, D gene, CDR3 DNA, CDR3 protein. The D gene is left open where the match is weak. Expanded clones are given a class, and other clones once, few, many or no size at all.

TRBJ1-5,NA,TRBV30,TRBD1,TGTGCCTGGAGTGGGACAGGGCAAGGTCAGCCCCAGCATTTT,CAWSGTGQGQPQHF
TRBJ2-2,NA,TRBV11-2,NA,TGTGCCAGCAGCCCCATTCCCACCGGGGAGCTGTTTTTT,CASSPIPTGELFF
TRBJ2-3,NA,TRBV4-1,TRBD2,TGCGCCAGCAGCCAAGGCGGGGGGGCAGATACGCAGTATTTT,CASSQGGGADTQYF
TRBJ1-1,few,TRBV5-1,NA,TGCGCCAGCAGCTTGGGGGGACACCTTAACACTGAAGCTTTCTTT,CASSLGGHLNTEAFF
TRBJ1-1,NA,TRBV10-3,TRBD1,TGTGCCATCAGTGAGTCGACGGACAGGGAGAAAGCTTTCTTT,CAISESTDREKAFF
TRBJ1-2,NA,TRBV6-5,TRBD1,TGTGCCAGCAGTTACAGCGGGACAGGGTCTTTGGGCTACACCTTC,CASSYSGTGSLGYTF
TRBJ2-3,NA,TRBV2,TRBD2,TGTGCCAGCACCGAGGGTGGTAGCGGGGAACGCACAGATACGCAGTATTTT,CASTEGGSGERTDTQYF
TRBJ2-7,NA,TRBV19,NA,TGTGCCCCCGGGCGCGTGGGGGCGTTTACCCCTTTGGACGAGCAGTACTTC,CAPGRVGAFTPLDEQYF
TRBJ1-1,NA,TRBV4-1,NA,TGCGCCAGCAGCCAAGGCCCCCTCCGGGCTAACACTGAAGCTTTCTTT,CASSQGPLRANTEAFF
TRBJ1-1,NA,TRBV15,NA,TGTGCCACCAGCCGGACGGCCACTGAAGCTTTCTTT,CATSRTATEAFF
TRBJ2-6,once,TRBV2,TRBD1,TGTGCCAGCGAGAGGGGGCAGAGGGGGGCCAACGTCCTGACTTTC,CASERGQRGANVLTF
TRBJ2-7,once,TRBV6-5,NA,TGTGCCAGCACGAGGATGGGGGCAGGCGAGCAGTACTTC,CASTRMGAGEQYF
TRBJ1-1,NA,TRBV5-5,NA,TGTGCCAGCAGCTTCGGAGGGACCCGGAACACTGAAGCTTTCTTT,CASSFGGTRNTEAFF
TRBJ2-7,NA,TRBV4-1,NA,TGCGCCAGCAGCCAGACCTCCGGGCAGGGGAGAGGGGAGCAGTACTTC,CASSQTSGQGRGEQYF
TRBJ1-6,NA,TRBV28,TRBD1,TGTGCCAGCAGCCCGACAGGGGATAGGGTTGTATCCCTCCACTTT,CASSPTGDRVVSLHF
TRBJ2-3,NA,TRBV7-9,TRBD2,TGTGCCAGCACCTCTAGCGGGATACCTGATACGCAGTATTTT,CASTSSGIPDTQYF
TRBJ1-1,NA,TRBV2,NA,TGTGCCAGCAGTGTCGCAGGTCGGACTGAAGCTTTCTTT,CASSVAGRTEAFF
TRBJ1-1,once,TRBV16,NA,TGTGCCAGCAGCCCAGGACGGACGAACACTGAAGCTTTCTTT,CASSPGRTNTEAFF
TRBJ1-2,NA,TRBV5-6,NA,TGTGCCAGCAGCTTCCCTGGGTATGGCTACACCTTC,CASSFPGYGYTF
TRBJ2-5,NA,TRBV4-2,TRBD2,TGTGCCAGCAGCCAAGGAACTGGAGCTGGGGGGGGGCAAGAGACCCAGTACTTC,CASSQGTGAGGGQETQYF
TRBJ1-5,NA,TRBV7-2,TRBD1,TGTGCCAGCAGCTTAGGACAGGGTAGGGCCAATCAGCCCCAGCATTTT,CASSLGQGRANQPQHF
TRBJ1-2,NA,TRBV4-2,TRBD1,TGTGCCAGCAGCCATGGACAGGCGAACTATGGCTACACCTTC,CASSHGQANYGYTF
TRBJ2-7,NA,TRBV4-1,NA,TGCGCCAGCAGCCAAGATCAGGACGCCTGGTACGAGCAGTACTTC,CASSQDQDAWYEQYF
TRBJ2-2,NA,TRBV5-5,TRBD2,TGTGCCAGCAGCTTCTCTGGACTAGTGAACACCGGGGAGCTGTTTTTT,CASSFSGLVNTGELFF
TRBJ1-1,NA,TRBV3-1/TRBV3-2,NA,TGTGCCAGCAGCCAGGGAGGAGATCCGACTGAAGCTTTCTTT,CASSQGGDPTEAFF
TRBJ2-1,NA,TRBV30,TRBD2,TGTGCCGGAGAGGAGGGAGGGCGGGAATTCTTC,CAGEEGGREFF